The rows below give T cell receptor beta chains drawn from one sample of a study of CD4+ T cells in melanoma. Sequenced by immunoSEQ multiplex PCR; TCRdb stores in-frame clones only, minus some. Among 110,000 to 150,000 clones, about nine tenths were seen once, and the ten largest hold about 1.5%. The receptors were gathered from a human donor with melanoma. Both conserved end residues are part of each CDR3. D genes are given only for firm matches. The size entry is marked missing in some rows and otherwise reads once, few, many or a size class.

D	V	J	size	length	CDR3	DNA
NA	TRBV10-3	TRBJ2-7	NA	13	CAIRGNGSYEQYF	TGTGCCATCAGGGGAAACGGCTCGTACGAGCAGTACTTC
NA	TRBV18	TRBJ1-1	NA	14	CASSPLDEDTEAFF	TGTGCCAGCTCACCTTTGGACGAGGACACTGAAGCTTTCTTT
TRBD1	TRBV9	TRBJ2-5	NA	14	CASSGRGLKETQYF	TGTGCCAGCAGCGGCAGGGGGCTAAAAGAGACCCAGTACTTC
TRBD1	TRBV30	TRBJ1-1	once	17	CAWSLIGQGARRTEAFF	TGTGCCTGGAGCCTCATAGGTCAGGGGGCTCGTCGTACTGAAGCTTTCTTT
NA	TRBV19	TRBJ1-5	few	15	CASHRRGQGYQPQHF	TGTGCCAGCCATCGACGGGGGCAGGGTTATCAGCCCCAGCATTTT
TRBD1	TRBV30	TRBJ1-4	NA	13	CAWATGLDEKLFF	TGTGCCTGGGCGACAGGGCTGGATGAAAAACTGTTTTTT
TRBD2	TRBV4-1	TRBJ2-7	NA	16	CASSRGFSGNPYEQYF	TGCGCCAGCAGCCGGGGTTTTAGCGGGAATCCCTACGAGCAGTACTTC
TRBD1	TRBV5-5	TRBJ2-5	NA	15	CASSLGGGQGATQYF	TGTGCCAGCAGCTTGGGTGGAGGACAGGGGGCGACCCAGTACTTC
NA	TRBV14	TRBJ1-2	NA	14	CASSQGRGHYGYTF	TGTGCCAGCAGCCAAGGACGGGGCCACTATGGCTACACCTTC
NA	TRBV2	TRBJ1-2	NA	13	CASTENRNYGYTF	TGTGCCAGCACCGAAAATCGGAACTATGGCTACACCTTC
TRBD2	TRBV27	TRBJ2-5	NA	15	CASSVAGGTQETQYF	TGTGCCAGCAGTGTAGCGGGGGGGACGCAAGAGACCCAGTACTTC
TRBD1	TRBV11-1	TRBJ1-6	NA	15	CASATQGRGNSPLHF	TGTGCCAGCGCTACACAGGGGAGGGGGAATTCACCCCTCCACTTT
NA	TRBV5-4	TRBJ1-2	NA	13	CASSLDREYGYTF	TGTGCCAGCAGCTTGGACAGGGAGTATGGCTACACCTTC
TRBD1	TRBV2	TRBJ1-5	NA	15	CASTALDRGSQPQHF	TGTGCCAGCACGGCTCTTGACAGGGGATCTCAGCCCCAGCATTTT
NA	TRBV5-1	TRBJ2-1	NA	14	CASSFVGRYNEQFF	TGCGCCAGCAGCTTCGTGGGGAGATACAATGAGCAGTTCTTC
NA	TRBV5-6	TRBJ2-1	NA	14	CASSWMSGVNEQFF	TGTGCCAGCAGTTGGATGTCAGGGGTCAATGAGCAGTTCTTC
TRBD1	TRBV5-4	TRBJ2-5	NA	15	CASSLHTTGLETQYF	TGTGCCAGCAGTTTACATACGACAGGGTTAGAGACCCAGTACTTC
NA	TRBV5-1	TRBJ1-1	NA	14	CASSLQGQNTEAFF	TGCGCCAGCAGCTTACAGGGCCAGAACACTGAAGCTTTCTTT
TRBD2	TRBV4-2	TRBJ2-1	NA	15	CASSPGTSGYNEQFF	TGTGCCAGCAGTCCCGGGACTAGCGGGTACAATGAGCAGTTCTTC
NA	TRBV19	TRBJ1-1	NA	15	CASSESGGGGVEAFF	TGTGCCAGTAGTGAGTCCGGTGGCGGAGGTGTTGAAGCTTTCTTT
NA	TRBV6-1	TRBJ1-5	NA	12	CASRESNQPQHF	TGTGCCAGCAGGGAGAGCAATCAGCCCCAGCATTTT
NA	TRBV6-1	TRBJ1-4	NA	15	CASSGRTVQNEKLFF	TGTGCCAGCAGTGGGAGGACCGTGCAAAATGAAAAACTGTTTTTT
NA	TRBV18	TRBJ1-1	NA	15	CASSPLGAGNTEAFF	TGTGCCAGCTCACCCCTTGGGGCCGGGAACACTGAAGCTTTCTTT
TRBD1	TRBV7-9	TRBJ1-4	NA	15	CASSFWTGENEKLFF	TGTGCCAGCAGCTTCTGGACAGGGGAAAATGAAAAACTGTTTTTT
TRBD2	TRBV7-8	TRBJ2-3	NA	15	CASSLGAGGIDTQYF	TGTGCCAGCAGCTTAGGGGCCGGGGGGATAGATACGCAGTATTTT
NA	TRBV6-6	TRBJ2-7	NA	15	CASSNIGQHSYEQYF	TGTGCCAGCAGTAATATCGGACAGCACTCCTACGAGCAGTACTTC
TRBD1	TRBV5-1	TRBJ1-3	NA	16	CASSLEQGYSGNTIYF	TGCGCCAGCAGCTTGGAACAGGGGTATTCTGGAAACACCATATATTTT
NA	TRBV25-1	TRBJ2-3	NA	15	CASSELTGTTDTQYF	TGTGCCAGCAGTGAATTAACGGGGACCACAGATACGCAGTATTTT
NA	TRBV18	TRBJ1-1	NA	15	CASSPLDRPEEGAFF	TGTGCCAGCTCTCCCCTCGACAGGCCAGAGGAGGGAGCTTTCTTT
TRBD1	TRBV6-1	TRBJ2-7	once	15	CASIGGGTGNYEQYF	TGTGCCAGCATTGGCGGAGGGACAGGGAACTACGAGCAGTACTTC
TRBD2	TRBV2	TRBJ2-3	NA	18	CASSALAGGITSTDTQYF	TGTGCCAGCAGCGCACTAGCGGGGGGGATAACTAGCACAGATACGCAGTATTTT
NA	TRBV2	TRBJ1-2	NA	15	CASSEARSGSDGYTF	TGTGCCAGCAGTGAAGCCAGGTCAGGGTCGGATGGCTACACCTTC
TRBD1	TRBV6-1	TRBJ1-4	NA	15	CASTANRDSNEKLFF	TGTGCCAGCACTGCGAACCGGGACAGTAATGAAAAACTGTTTTTT
NA	TRBV12-5	TRBJ2-2	NA	15	CASGSQGILTGELFF	TGTGCTAGTGGTTCCCAGGGCATTCTCACCGGGGAGCTGTTTTTT
NA	TRBV15	TRBJ2-7	NA	16	CATRTGTSESSYEQYF	TGTGCCACCAGGACCGGGACCTCAGAAAGCTCCTACGAGCAGTACTTC
NA	TRBV6-5	TRBJ1-2	NA	15	CASSFKHLELDGYTF	TGTGCCAGCAGTTTCAAGCACCTAGAGCTAGATGGCTACACCTTC
NA	TRBV5-4	TRBJ2-5	NA	13	CASSLNLQETQYF	TGTGCCAGCAGCTTAAATCTCCAAGAGACCCAGTACTTC
NA	TRBV4-1	TRBJ2-1	NA	20	CASSQTLGIDGRALQNEQFF	TGCGCCAGCAGCCAAACACTCGGAATAGACGGCAGGGCTCTTCAAAATGAGCAGTTCTTC
TRBD1	TRBV29-1	TRBJ1-1	once	13	CSVTGTGNTEAFF	TGCAGCGTAACCGGGACAGGCAACACTGAAGCTTTCTTT
TRBD1	TRBV2	TRBJ2-5	NA	15	CASSDRDREVETQYF	TGTGCCAGCAGTGACCGGGACAGGGAGGTAGAGACCCAGTACTTC
NA	TRBV14	TRBJ1-3	NA	16	CASSQDGLPSGNTIYF	TGTGCCAGCAGCCAAGATGGCCTCCCCTCTGGAAACACCATATATTTT
NA	TRBV6-5	TRBJ2-3	once	14	CASSYLGATDTQYF	TGTGCCAGCAGTTACCTGGGTGCCACAGATACGCAGTATTTT
NA	TRBV7-8	TRBJ1-4	NA	16	CASSSWEGVSGEKLFF	TGTGCCAGCAGCTCCTGGGAGGGAGTGAGTGGCGAAAAACTGTTTTTT
NA	TRBV19	TRBJ1-5	NA	15	CASSMGQVFNQPQHF	TGTGCCAGTAGTATGGGGCAGGTATTCAATCAGCCCCAGCATTTT
NA	TRBV5-1	TRBJ1-1	NA	15	CASSLLPSEDTEAFF	TGCGCCAGCAGCTTGCTCCCTTCGGAGGACACTGAAGCTTTCTTT
NA	TRBV9	TRBJ1-2	NA	12	CASSARPYGYTF	TGTGCCAGCAGCGCCCGCCCCTATGGCTACACCTTC
TRBD1	TRBV2	TRBJ1-4	NA	14	CASGRGDFNEKLFF	TGTGCCAGTGGCAGGGGGGACTTTAATGAAAAACTGTTTTTT
NA	TRBV2	TRBJ1-1	NA	13	CASTPEINTEAFF	TGTGCCAGCACGCCGGAGATAAACACTGAAGCTTTCTTT
NA	TRBV21-1	TRBJ1-1	NA	16	CASSKANRGPGTEAFF	TGTGCCAGCAGCAAAGCGAACCGGGGCCCGGGCACTGAAGCTTTCTTT
NA	TRBV7-2	TRBJ1-4	NA	15	CASIGGQGLGEKLFF	TGTGCCAGCATCGGGGGTCAAGGGCTCGGTGAAAAACTGTTTTTT
TRBD1	TRBV11-1	TRBJ1-1	NA	13	CASSAQGVTEAFF	TGTGCCAGCAGCGCCCAGGGGGTCACTGAAGCTTTCTTT
NA	TRBV9	TRBJ2-1	NA	10	CARRQWEQFF	TGTGCCCGCCGCCAATGGGAGCAGTTCTTC
NA	TRBV7-9	TRBJ1-1	NA	14	CASSLETTRGEAFF	TGTGCCAGCAGCTTAGAAACAACACGGGGGGAAGCTTTCTTT